This TCR beta chain was observed in a study of OX40 agonist ivuxolimab in advanced cancers. Clones were read by immunoSEQ multiplex PCR, and TCRdb kept only the in-frame ones, dropping some. The sample yields 55,000 to 75,000 clones, around 90% seen once. The CDR3 extends over 14 amino acids. Trimming stripped 4 bases from V and 8 bases from J, with 14 bases between. Per germline, CDR1 MNHNY and CDR2 SVGAGI (reference sequence). Sample: CD4+ or CD8+ T cells sorted from blood, taken in a trial of the OX40 agonist ivuxolimab. This TCR derives from an adult with an advanced solid tumor such as melanoma, head and neck, liver or kidney cancer. The chain uses TRBV6-6 and TRBJ1-4; D might be TRBD1 (6 bases). This CDR3 reads CASSSQGLVEKLFF. In nucleotides, the CDR3 is TGTGCCAGCAGTTCCCAGGGGCTGGTGGAAAAACTGTTTTTT.